Sequencing of this T cell receptor (beta chain) was carried out in a study of response to subunit inactivated influenza vaccine. General observations from the study: New T cells are recruited in small numbers by each seasonal influenza vaccination, according to the authors' suggestion.

To note about this clonotype: As yet, its antigen is unknown.

The CDR3 loop spans 16 amino acids. The ends were cut back, 5 bases at V and 3 bases at J, with 17 bases in the middle. CDR1 and CDR2 (germline): SGHDT, YYEEEE. TCRdb re-analysed the RT-PCR reads in MiXCR, keeping a single row per CDR3 protein. The sample carries about 520,000 distinct CDR3 sequences, around 25% recorded once. The sequencing used CD4+ T cells sorted from PBMCs, collected about 5 days after vaccination. This clonotype originated in a man in his fifties or sixties who received an inactivated influenza vaccine. The chain links TRBV5-6 to TRBJ2-2, with D unclear. CDR3 coding DNA: TGTGCCAGCAGACTGAAGGCGTACTATTACACCGGGGAGCTGTTTTTT. Translated, it gives CASRLKAYYYTGELFF.